This T cell receptor (beta chain) derives from a study of shared T cell receptors in the human thymus. Repertoires were generated with immunoSEQ multiplex PCR, while TCRdb's copy carries only in-frame clones and drops some. The data show 650,000 to 950,000 clones, 75% to 90% seen once. The same data also contributed to another study, on human thymus T cells. As that study records: Corrective heart surgery yielded resections, and these provided the thymus tissue.

The receptor's source is a girl in the first two years of life with a congenital heart defect. Input material: thymocytes.

DNA for the CDR3: TGCGCCAGCAGCCAAGACCGAGGATCCTATAATTCACCCCTCCACTTT. It specifies CASSQDRGSYNSPLHF. The chain joins TRBV4-3 to TRBJ1-6; D is ambiguous. With 0 bases removed from V and 1 base from J, the gap between germline ends came to 7 bases. The CDR3 runs 16 residues. From germline, CDR1 is LGHNA and CDR2 YSLEER.